These 5 T cell receptor beta chains were sequenced from one sample in a study of CD8 T cells in ankylosing spondylitis. The antigens for these receptors are not known. Study-wide findings and caveats: Seemingly characteristic of ankylosing spondylitis blood was a TCR beta motif consisting of fewer than 10 highly homologous variants.

MiXCR, run by TCRdb on the 5' RACE reads, gives a single entry per CDR3 protein. The sample lists a few hundred thousand distinct CDR3 sequences, over 15% occurring once. The material sequenced was blood, either unsorted or a sorted T cell fraction (not recorded which). The source is a male donor with ankylosing spondylitis.

This clonotype has just a few counts. V is TRBV7-8 and J is TRBJ2-6, with 7 bases aligning to TRBD1. Germline values: CDR1 SGHVS, CDR2 FQNEAQ. The CDR3 has 16 amino acids. The V segment lost 5 bases and the J segment 3 bases; nucleotides outside the gene matches: 7. The CDR3 sequence is CASSPRTGLGANVLTF. The DNA for the CDR3 is TGTGCCAGCAGCCCCCGGACAGGCCTTGGGGCCAACGTCCTGACTTTC.

The chain has TRBV15 and TRBJ1-5; perhaps TRBD1 as D (5 bases). The CDR3 spans 15 residues. The V gene lost 8 bases and the J gene lost 3 bases, with 17 bases spanning the gap. Germline V gene sequence: CDR1 LNHNV, CDR2 YYDKDF (reference sequence). The CDR3 DNA follows: TGTGCCACCGGCCTGGGGGGACGAACCAATCAGCCCCAGCATTTT. It encodes CATGLGGRTNQPQHF.

This clonotype was detected a few times. The V and J genes are TRBV11-3 and TRBJ2-2; the D gene could be TRBD1 or TRBD2 (5 bases each). The V end was cut by 4 bases, the J end by 6 bases, with 9 bases between. The CDR3 runs 13 residues. From germline, CDR1 is SGHNT and CDR2 YENEEA. The chain's CDR3 is CASSSGTSGELFF. The DNA of the CDR3 is TGTGCCAGCAGCTCAGGGACGTCCGGGGAGCTGTTTTTT.

The chain employs TRBV24-1 and TRBJ1-2; 9 bases are a match to TRBD1. This CDR3 is built from 15 residues. Germline CDR1 is KGHDR and CDR2 is SFDVKD. The V and J ends lost 4 bases and 7 bases, in that order; junction bases with no gene match: 9. The CDR3, as DNA: TGTGCCACCAGTGACCCAGGACAGGGGAGTGCTGGCTACACCTTC. This translates into CATSDPGQGSAGYTF.

The chain employs TRBV18 and TRBJ1-1; no clear D gene. Germline values: CDR1 KGHSH, CDR2 LQKENI. Deletions cut 0 bases from V and 1 base from J, with 12 bases between. There are 16 residues in the CDR3. The CDR3 DNA follows: TGTGCCAGCTCACCACCTGGCCCTCTGAGGAACACTGAAGCTTTCTTT. This codes for CASSPPGPLRNTEAFF.